The present T cell receptor beta chain was sequenced within a study of T cell changes during pregnancy in multiple sclerosis. Method: immunoSEQ multiplex PCR; TCRdb's copy keeps in-frame clones and lacks some. This table has roughly 110,000 clones, about 90% appearing once. The CDR3 length is 15 residues. V lost 0 bases to trimming and J lost 4 bases, with 13 bases between them. CDR1 is SGDLS, CDR2 YYNGEE, per germline. This receptor was taken from a female donor with multiple sclerosis, enrolled in a pregnancy study. The material sequenced was peripheral blood, taken before pregnancy. This sequence joins TRBV9 and TRBJ1-2, with a tentative D call TRBD1 (6 bases). CDR3 sequence reads: CASSVEGGSGYGYTF. The CDR3 DNA sequence: TGTGCCAGCAGCGTAGAAGGGGGATCAGGCTATGGCTACACCTTC.